The text below deals with one T cell receptor (beta chain). V lost 5 bases and J 5 bases, leaving 10 bases between the germline ends. The CDR3 is 12 amino acids. Germline CDR1 and CDR2: SEHNR and FQNEAQ (reference sequence). The data derive from a study of CD8+ T cells in alopecia areata. RNA extraction was followed by reverse transcription into cDNA, which acted as the sequencing template. The assay was immunoSEQ multiplex PCR, and TCRdb's table has in-frame clones only and misses some. The sample lists about 98,000 clones; over 40% were seen once. The sample consisted of CD4+ T cells sorted from blood. The chain carries TRBV7-9 and TRBJ2-7, with D uncertain. The source is a human donor with alopecia areata. The CDR3 DNA is TGTGCCAGCAGCCCCAGGCGAGACGAGCAGTACTTC. Protein sequence: CASSPRRDEQYF.